A single sample gave rise to the 4 T cell receptor beta chains below, sequenced in a study of blood T cell repertoires in COVID-19. Here immunoSEQ multiplex PCR was the method, and the copy in TCRdb shows in-frame clones only, minus some. The sample shows around 380,000 clones, 87% of them seen only once. The sample was PBMCs or T cells enriched from blood (not recorded which). The receptors originated from a man aged 25 to 40 who had recovered from COVID-19.

The J gene is TRBJ1-2, the V gene TRBV27; perhaps TRBD1 as D (6 bases). V shed 5 bases and J shed 8 bases, with 12 bases lying between them. CDR1 and CDR2 (germline): MNHEY, SMNVEV (reference sequence). CDR3 length equals 12 residues. The CDR3 DNA reads TGTGCCAGCAGTACACAGGGTAACGGCTACACCTTC. Translated, it gives CASSTQGNGYTF.

The chain joins TRBV28 to TRBJ2-7; D gene unclear. The V gene lost 5 bases and the J gene lost 3 bases, with 17 bases spanning the gap. The CDR3 consists of 15 residues. Per the germline V gene, CDR1 is MDHEN and CDR2 is SYDVKM. The CDR3 region is CASSPSQALYYEQYF. CDR3 coding DNA: TGTGCCAGCAGTCCCTCGCAGGCCCTTTACTACGAGCAGTACTTC.

The chain employs TRBV19 and TRBJ2-2; tentatively, D is TRBD1 (6 bases). Germline V CDR1 and CDR2: LNHDA, SQIVND (reference sequence). The V gene lost 4 bases and the J gene lost 4 bases, with 13 bases spanning the gap. CDR3 length equals 15 residues. The CDR3 region has the DNA TGTGCCAGTAGTAACACAGGGTTAGGCACCGGGGAGCTGTTTTTT. Residues: CASSNTGLGTGELFF.

V is TRBV25-1 and J is TRBJ1-1; 7 nucleotides agree with TRBD1. Germline CDR1 is MGHDK and CDR2 is SYGVNS. V was clipped by 4 bases and J by 6 bases; unmatched bases: 8. CDR3 length: 14 residues. CDR3 loop: CASSGQGDGAEAFF. CDR3 nucleotides: TGTGCCAGCAGTGGTCAGGGGGACGGGGCTGAAGCTTTCTTT.